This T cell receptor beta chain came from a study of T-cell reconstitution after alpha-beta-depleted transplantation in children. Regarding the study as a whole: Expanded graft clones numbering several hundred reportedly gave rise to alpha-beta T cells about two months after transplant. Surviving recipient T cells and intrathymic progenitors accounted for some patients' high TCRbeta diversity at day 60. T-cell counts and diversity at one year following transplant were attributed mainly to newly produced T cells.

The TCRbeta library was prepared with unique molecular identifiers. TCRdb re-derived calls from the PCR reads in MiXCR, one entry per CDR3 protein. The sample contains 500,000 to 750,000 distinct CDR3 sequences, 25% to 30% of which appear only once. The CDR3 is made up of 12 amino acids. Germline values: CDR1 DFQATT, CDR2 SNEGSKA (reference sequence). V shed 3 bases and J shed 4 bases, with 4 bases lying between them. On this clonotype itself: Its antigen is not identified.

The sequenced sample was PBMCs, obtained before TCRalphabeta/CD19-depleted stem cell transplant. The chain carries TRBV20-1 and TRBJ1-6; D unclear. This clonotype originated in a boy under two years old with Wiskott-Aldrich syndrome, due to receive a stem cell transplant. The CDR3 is CSASRYNSPLHF. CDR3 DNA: TGCAGTGCTAGTCGGTATAATTCACCCCTCCACTTT.